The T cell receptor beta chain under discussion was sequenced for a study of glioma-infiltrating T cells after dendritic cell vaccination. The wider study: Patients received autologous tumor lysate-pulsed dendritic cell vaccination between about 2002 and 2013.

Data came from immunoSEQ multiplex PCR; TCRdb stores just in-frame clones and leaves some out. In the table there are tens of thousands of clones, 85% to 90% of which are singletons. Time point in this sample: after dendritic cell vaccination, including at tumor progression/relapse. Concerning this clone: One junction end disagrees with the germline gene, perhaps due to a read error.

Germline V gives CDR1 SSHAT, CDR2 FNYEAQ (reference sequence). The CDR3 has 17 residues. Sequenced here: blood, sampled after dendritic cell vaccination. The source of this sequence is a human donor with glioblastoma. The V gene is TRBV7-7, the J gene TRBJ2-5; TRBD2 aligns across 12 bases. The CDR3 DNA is TGTGCTAGCAGCTTAGCGCCGGCGACTAGCGGGAGAGAGACCCAGTACTTC. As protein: CASSLAPATSGRETQYF.